The 30 T cell receptor beta chains below all came from one sample that was sequenced in a study of blood T cells in healthy people across ages. Sample-barcoded 5' priming and a J-beta primer mix drove a second PCR of 7 to 11 cycles. TCRdb used MiXCR to reprocess the 5' RACE reads, holding one entry per CDR3 protein. The sample records hundreds of thousands of distinct CDR3 sequences, 45% to 50% being singletons. The specimen was blood. These receptor sequences come from a woman aged 60 to 75 in good health.

The rearrangement links TRBV5-1 to TRBJ2-3; TRBD1 is a possible D gene (6 bases). V gave up 4 bases and J gave up 2 bases, with 17 bases separating them. The CDR3 spans 16 residues. Germline CDR1 and CDR2: SGHRS and YFSETQ. CDR3 sequence reads: CASSKGTFVNTDTQYF. The CDR3 nucleotides are TGCGCCAGCAGCAAGGGGACATTCGTAAACACAGATACGCAGTATTTT.

This clonotype was observed a few times. The chain carries TRBV7-2 and TRBJ2-7, with 8 bases fitting TRBD1. Germline assignment: CDR1 SGHTA and CDR2 FQGNSA. CDR3 length: 14 amino acids. V trimming: 4 bases; J trimming: 2 bases; junction bases outside the gene matches: 4. The CDR3 region is CASSSRGPPYEQYF. CDR3 coding DNA: TGTGCCAGCAGCTCCAGGGGGCCCCCCTACGAGCAGTACTTC.

This chain connects TRBV20-1 to TRBJ2-1; the D call may be TRBD1 or TRBD2 (5 bases each). The CDR3 has 11 amino acids. Per the germline V gene, CDR1 is DFQATT and CDR2 is SNEGSKA (reference sequence). Between the trimmed V and J ends, which lost 3 bases and 10 bases, there was a span of 10 bases. The CDR3 nucleotides are TGCAGTGCTAGGAGGGGACCGGAGCAGTTCTTC. It codes for CSARRGPEQFF.

The CDR3 coding sequence is TGTGCCAGCAGCTTAGGGGCGGCCTTGAGCTCCTACGAGCAGTACTTC. Amino acid sequence: CASSLGAALSSYEQYF. The rearrangement joins TRBV11-2 to TRBJ2-7; no clear D. The CDR3 runs to 16 residues. Per the germline V gene, CDR1 is SGHAT and CDR2 is FQNNGV. With 1 base removed from V and 0 bases from J, the gap between germline ends came to 13 bases.

This chain's CDR3 is CASSLMGSSYNEQFF. CDR3 nucleotide sequence: TGTGCCAGCAGCTTGATGGGGAGCTCCTACAATGAGCAGTTCTTC. V is TRBV7-2 and J is TRBJ2-1; the D gene is possibly TRBD2 (5 bases). The germline V gene encodes CDR1 SGHTA and CDR2 FQGNSA. Trimming took off 3 bases at V and 0 bases at J, with 9 bases between the two ends. This CDR3 comprises 15 residues.

The table lists this clonotype with a count of one. CDR3 sequence reads: CASSLRQIQETQYF. DNA of the CDR3: TGTGCCAGCAGCTTAAGACAGATACAAGAGACCCAGTACTTC. V usage is TRBV5-5 and J usage is TRBJ2-5, with D perhaps matching TRBD1 (5 bases). The germline V gene has CDR1 SGHKS and CDR2 YYEKEE (reference sequence). Trimming cost V 2 bases and J 2 bases, with 10 bases left between them. This CDR3 spans 14 amino acids.

The sample holds one count of this clonotype. The chain employs TRBV29-1 and TRBJ2-3; D is perhaps TRBD1 (6 bases). The CDR3 is 13 residues long. V lost 6 bases and J lost 2, with 12 bases in between. CDR1 is SQVTM, CDR2 ANQGSEA, per germline. Here the CDR3 reads CSVTGRTTDTQYF. Here the CDR3 DNA reads TGCAGCGTGACAGGTAGAACCACAGATACGCAGTATTTT.

V gene TRBV24-1 combines with J gene TRBJ2-3; 7 bases are shared with TRBD1. The CDR3 runs to 15 residues. The germline gives CDR1 KGHDR, CDR2 SFDVKD. Trimming took 4 bases from V and 3 from J; bases not matched to a gene: 6. The CDR3 DNA reads TGTGCCACCAGTGACCGACAGGGTATTACAGATACGCAGTATTTT. This encodes CATSDRQGITDTQYF.

The chain carries TRBV28 and TRBJ2-1, with 12 positions matching TRBD2. The CDR3 is made up of 14 amino acids. In germline, CDR1 is MDHEN, CDR2 SYDVKM. The junction had 5 bases not matched to a gene; V was cut back by 6 bases and J by 8 bases. The CDR3 sequence: CASRRGLAGHEQFF. In nucleotides, the CDR3 is TGTGCCAGCAGACGGGGACTAGCGGGCCATGAGCAGTTCTTC.

A few counts support this clonotype. The chain uses TRBV6-2 or TRBV6-3 and TRBJ2-7; 10 positions agree with TRBD2. The CDR3 totals 14 residues. With V trimmed by 4 bases and J by 3 bases, 3 bases remained unmatched. Per germline, CDR1 MNHEY and CDR2 SVGEGT. The CDR3 region is CASSWTSGGYEQYF. The CDR3 nucleotides read TGTGCCAGCAGTTGGACTAGCGGAGGCTACGAGCAGTACTTC.

The rearrangement joins TRBV7-2 to TRBJ2-3, with 7 bases fitting TRBD2. Losses at the gene ends were 2 bases for V and 11 bases for J; bases not matched to a gene: 13. This CDR3 has 15 residues. The germline gives CDR1 SGHTA, CDR2 FQGNSA. For the CDR3, the DNA is TGTGCCAGCAGCTTATGGTCCCGGGGGGAGGGCTTGCAGTATTTT. This gives the protein CASSLWSRGEGLQYF.

On this clonotype itself: The final CDR3 position lacks the conserved phenylalanine or tryptophan, pointing to a likely read error. This chain joins TRBV10-3 and TRBJ1-5; no reliable D call. From germline, CDR1 is ENHRY and CDR2 SYGVKD. V was pared by 11 bases and J by 3 bases, with 14 bases between. CDR3 length: 13 residues. This CDR3 reads CASTEGFNQPQHV. CDR3 sequence (DNA): TGTGCCTCCACAGAAGGGTTCAATCAGCCCCAGCATGTT.

This clonotype was observed a handful of times. A much larger clone sits a single nucleotide away, making a read error possible. The chain has TRBV11-2 and TRBJ2-5; 11 positions agree with TRBD2. Germline trimming cut 5 bases from V and 11 bases from J; bases unmatched to any gene: 16. Germline V gene lookup returns CDR1 SGHAT and CDR2 FQNNGV. The CDR3 spans 16 residues. The CDR3 DNA reads as TGTGCCAGCAGCCCAGGGATTACTAGCGGGAGCAATGAGCAGTACTTC. Translated: CASSPGITSGSNEQYF.

This rearrangement joins TRBV4-1 to TRBJ1-4, with 7 bases fitting TRBD1. Losses at the gene ends were 1 base for V and 8 bases for J; bases not matched to a gene: 10. The CDR3 is made up of 16 amino acids. Germline loops: CDR1 MGHRA, CDR2 YSYEKL. The CDR3 bases are TGCGCCAGCAGCCAAGCGACGGACAGGAATACAGAAAAACTGTTTTTT. It codes for CASSQATDRNTEKLFF.

This clonotype has just a few counts. The rearrangement uses TRBV10-3 and TRBJ2-1, with a possible D match to TRBD1 (7 bases). The CDR3 is 14 residues long. V shed 8 bases and J shed 1 base, with 12 bases lying between them. Germline V CDR1 and CDR2: ENHRY, SYGVKD. DNA of the CDR3: TGTGCCATCGCCAGGGGGGATTCCTACAATGAGCAGTTCTTC. Translated, it gives CAIARGDSYNEQFF.

This clonotype was seen many times. The chain has TRBV28 and TRBJ2-7; TRBD2 aligns across 7 bases. V lost 6 bases and J lost 2; bases outside the gene matches: 10. The CDR3 runs 15 residues. CDR1 is MDHEN and CDR2 is SYDVKM in the germline V gene. CDR3 sequence (DNA): TGTGCCAGCAGCTCGTCTAGCGGAACAGCCTACGAGCAGTACTTC. It encodes CASSSSSGTAYEQYF.

This chain connects TRBV28 to TRBJ1-2, with a weak D call TRBD1 (6 bases). This CDR3 has 14 residues. V was cut by 6 bases and J by 5 bases, with 16 bases left in between. Germline CDR1 and CDR2: MDHEN and SYDVKM. CDR3 bases: TGTGCCAGCAGCTCAGGACAGTATTCGTATGGCTACACCTTC. It encodes CASSSGQYSYGYTF.

The V and J genes are TRBV9 and TRBJ2-1; TRBD2 matches at 7 bases. Germline V gene lookup returns CDR1 SGDLS and CDR2 YYNGEE. The CDR3 runs 16 residues. V lost 4 bases to trimming and J lost 7 bases; unmatched junction nucleotides: 14. The CDR3 loop is CASSLRGSGKGNEQFF. The CDR3 bases are TGTGCCAGCAGCCTCCGGGGGAGCGGGAAGGGGAATGAGCAGTTCTTC. Full variable domain (outside the CDR3, taken from reference TRBV9 and TRBJ2-1): DSGVTQTPKHLITATGQRVTLRCSPRSGDLSVYWYQQSLDQGLQFLIQYYNGEERAKGNILERFSAQQFPDLHSELNLSSLELGDSALYFCASSLRGSGKGNEQFFGPGTRLTVL.

This clonotype turned up a few times. The chain links TRBV28 to TRBJ2-5, with TRBD2 matching 12 bases. The J call may be incorrect, as the DNA end agrees better with TRBJ2-7. Germline V gives CDR1 MDHEN, CDR2 SYDVKM. The CDR3 consists of 16 residues. CDR3 sequence: CASSLGLAGFRYEQYF. The CDR3 DNA is TGTGCCAGCAGTTTGGGACTAGCGGGCTTCCGATACGAGCAGTACTTC.

The chain uses TRBV4-2 and TRBJ2-1; 9 bases align to TRBD2. The CDR3 contains 14 residues. CDR1 LGHNA and CDR2 YNFKEQ come from the germline V gene. V was clipped by 1 base and J by 15 bases; unmatched bases: 10. The CDR3 DNA sequence: TGTGCCAGCAGCCAAGGCGAGTTAGCGGGAGAGGTGTTCTTC. Its translation: CASSQGELAGEVFF.

The V and J genes are TRBV20-1 and TRBJ1-2; no clear D. The V gene's germline CDR1 is DFQATT and CDR2 SNEGSKA (reference sequence). Trimming stripped 2 bases from V and 5 bases from J, with 12 bases between. The CDR3 covers 13 residues. The CDR3 DNA sequence: TGCAGTGCTAGACCAAGGGAGCGGTATGGCTACACCTTC. Translated: CSARPRERYGYTF.

There are many counts of this clonotype. The chain links TRBV15 to TRBJ2-7; 16 bases match TRBD2. Trimming at V came to 5 bases and at J to 4 bases, leaving 2 bases not matched to a gene. The CDR3 totals 15 residues. In germline, CDR1 is LNHNV, CDR2 YYDKDF (reference sequence). The CDR3 sequence: CATSLGLAGGYEQYF. The CDR3 region has the DNA TGTGCCACCAGCTTGGGACTAGCGGGAGGGTACGAGCAGTACTTC.

This chain uses TRBV7-2 with TRBJ2-1, with a weak D call TRBD2 (5 bases). The DNA end is a closer match to TRBJ2-7, so the J assignment may be wrong. Germline-derived CDR1 and CDR2 are SGHTA and FQGNSA. This CDR3 is 15 amino acids long. As DNA, the CDR3 is TGTGCCAGCAGCCTCGAGGGAGCTTCCTACAATGAGCAGTACTTC. Translation gives CASSLEGASYNEQYF.

J is TRBJ2-3 and V is TRBV12-3 or TRBV12-4; a weak D match, TRBD2 (6 bases). Trimming shortened V by 0 bases and J by 2 bases, and 12 bases separated the two germline ends. The CDR3 totals 16 residues. The CDR3 DNA reads TGTGCCAGCAGTTTAGCGGCGGGACTGTTCACAGATACGCAGTATTTT. It is translated as CASSLAAGLFTDTQYF.

The V call is TRBV7-9, the J call TRBJ2-7, with D possibly matching TRBD1 (6 bases). The length of the CDR3 is 15 residues. Germline CDR1 and CDR2: SEHNR and FQNEAQ (reference sequence). The V end was cut by 4 bases, the J end by 10 bases, with 23 bases between. The CDR3 protein is CASSSYRDKQETQYF. The CDR3, as DNA: TGTGCCAGCAGCTCCTACCGGGACAAGCAAGAGACTCAGTACTTC.

This clonotype was counted between two and nine times. The chain couples TRBV12-3 or TRBV12-4 to TRBJ2-3, with 9 positions matching TRBD1. CDR3 length: 14 residues. V lost 5 bases, J lost 3 bases, and 3 bases stayed unmatched. CDR3 loop: CASSTGGLTDTQYF. The CDR3 nucleotides are TGTGCCAGCAGTACAGGGGGCTTAACAGATACGCAGTATTTT.

The chain is built from TRBV10-3 and TRBJ2-5; either TRBD1 or TRBD2 may supply D (6 bases each). Germline V gene sequence: CDR1 ENHRY, CDR2 SYGVKD. V was cut by 7 bases and J by 11 bases, with 23 bases left in between. This CDR3 has 14 amino acids. The CDR3 reads CAITRGGGNNEQYF. CDR3 nucleotide sequence: TGTGCCATCACCAGGGGAGGTGGAAACAATGAGCAGTACTTC.

The J gene is TRBJ2-3, the V gene TRBV29-1; TRBD2 matches 14 bases. Per germline, CDR1 SQVTM and CDR2 ANQGSEA. This CDR3 contains 15 residues. V gave up 7 bases and J gave up 5 bases; unmatched junction bases: 8. The CDR3 DNA reads TGCAGCGCTACGGGACTAGCGGGAGTCATAGATACGCAGTATTTT. Protein sequence: CSATGLAGVIDTQYF.

In its sample, this clonotype was seen a few times. J is TRBJ1-5 and V is TRBV5-1, with TRBD1 as a possible D gene (6 bases). CDR3 size: 15 residues. Per germline, CDR1 SGHRS and CDR2 YFSETQ. V shed 4 bases and J shed 0 bases, with 11 bases lying between them. CDR3 protein: CASSRGGNSNQPQHF. The CDR3 DNA reads TGCGCCAGCAGCCGAGGGGGAAATAGCAATCAGCCCCAGCATTTT.

The chain couples TRBV9 to TRBJ2-7; 9 bases are shared with TRBD1. CDR3 length: 15 amino acids. The V segment lost 2 bases and the J segment 1 base; nucleotides outside the gene matches: 4. Germline V gene lookup returns CDR1 SGDLS and CDR2 YYNGEE. The CDR3 protein is CASSVGQGPSYEQYF. CDR3 bases: TGTGCCAGCAGCGTCGGACAGGGGCCTTCCTACGAGCAGTACTTC.